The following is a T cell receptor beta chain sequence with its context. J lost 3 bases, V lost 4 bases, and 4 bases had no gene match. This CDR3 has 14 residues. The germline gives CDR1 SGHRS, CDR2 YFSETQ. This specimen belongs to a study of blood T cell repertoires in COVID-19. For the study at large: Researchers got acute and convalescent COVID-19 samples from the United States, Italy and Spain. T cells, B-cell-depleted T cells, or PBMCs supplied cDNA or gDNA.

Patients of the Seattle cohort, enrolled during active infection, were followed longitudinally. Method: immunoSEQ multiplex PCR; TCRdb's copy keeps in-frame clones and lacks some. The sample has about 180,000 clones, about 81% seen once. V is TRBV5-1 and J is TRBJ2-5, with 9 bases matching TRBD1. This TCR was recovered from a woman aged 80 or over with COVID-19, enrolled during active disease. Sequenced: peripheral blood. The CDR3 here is CASSVGQGEETQYF. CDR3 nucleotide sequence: TGCGCCAGCAGCGTGGGACAGGGCGAAGAGACCCAGTACTTC. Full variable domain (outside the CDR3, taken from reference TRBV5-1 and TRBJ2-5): KAGVTQTPRYLIKTRGQQVTLSCSPISGHRSVSWYQQTPGQGLQFLFEYFSETQRNKGNFPGRFSGRQFSNSRSEMNVSTLELGDSALYLCASSVGQGEETQYFGPGTRLLVL.